Following are 7 T cell receptor beta chains from one sample sequenced in a study of Graves' ophthalmopathy and Graves' hyperthyroidism. Amplification of the TCR beta CDR3 regions used RNA transcripts (as template). HTBI-primed first-round RT-PCR preceded second-round multiplex PCR. TCRdb re-called the multiplex PCR reads through MiXCR, storing one row per CDR3 protein. The table shows 600,000 to 650,000 distinct CDR3 sequences, with 22% occurring only once. Sequenced sample: peripheral blood. These receptors all come from a woman younger than 30 with stable Graves' hyperthyroidism. Some clones in this sample may be carry-over from other donors' samples.

This clonotype was found many times. At one end the junction does not follow the germline gene, possibly because of a read error. The chain has TRBV12-3 or TRBV12-4 and TRBJ2-4; possibly TRBD1 or TRBD2 for D (5 bases each). This CDR3 has 15 amino acids. The CDR3 DNA follows: TGTGCCAGCAGTGATGGCAGGGAGCCCAAAAACATTAAGTACTTC. Encoded protein: CASSDGREPKNIKYF.

This clonotype has a single count. At one end, the junction sequence differs from germline, possibly due to a read error. This rearrangement joins TRBV20-1 to TRBJ1-1, with unresolved D. CDR3 length: 12 residues. The germline V gene has CDR1 DFQATT and CDR2 SNEGSKA (reference sequence). CDR3 loop: CSASAGNTEACF. CDR3 nucleotide sequence: TGCAGTGCTAGCGCGGGGAACACTGAAGCTTGCTTT.

This clonotype was detected many times. This chain connects TRBV5-1 to TRBJ1-1, with 7 bases aligning to TRBD1. After removal of 0 bases from V and 5 bases from J, the junction contained 4 bases not matched to a gene. CDR1 and CDR2 from the germline V gene are SGHRS and YFSETQ. The CDR3 spans 14 residues. CDR3 sequence: CASSLDRGETEAFF. CDR3 nucleotides: TGCGCCAGCAGCTTGGACAGGGGTGAGACTGAAGCTTTCTTT.

This chain joins TRBV15 and TRBJ1-2, with D uncertain. The length of the CDR3 is 13 residues. Germline CDR1 LNHNV, CDR2 YYDKDF (reference sequence). The germline V and J ends were trimmed by 0 bases and 7 bases, with 9 bases remaining between them. This CDR3 is CATSREVQSGYTF. The CDR3 DNA reads as TGTGCCACCAGCAGAGAGGTTCAAAGTGGCTACACCTTC.

This clonotype was seen repeatedly, ten times or more. This chain joins TRBV2 and TRBJ1-3, with D unclear. Per the germline V gene, CDR1 is SNHLY and CDR2 is FYNNEI. Trimming left V 6 bases short and J 4 bases short, with 16 bases between. The CDR3 is 15 residues long. This CDR3 reads CASRARLLRGNTIYF. The CDR3 nucleotides read TGTGCCAGCAGGGCCAGACTTCTTCGGGGAAACACCATATATTTT.

Many counts were recorded for this clonotype. V is TRBV5-1 and J is TRBJ1-1; 9 bases map to TRBD1. Germline lookup yields CDR1 SGHRS and CDR2 YFSETQ. V shed 1 base, J shed 2 bases, and the junction held 0 bases outside the gene matches. CDR3 length: 14 residues. DNA for the CDR3: TGCGCCAGCAGCTTGACAGGGGGCAACACTGAAGCTTTCTTT. The encoded protein is CASSLTGGNTEAFF.

V is TRBV10-3 and J is TRBJ2-7; 7 positions match TRBD2. Germline trimming cut 6 bases from V and 4 bases from J; bases unmatched to any gene: 3. CDR3 length: 12 amino acids. CDR1 and CDR2 from the germline V gene are ENHRY and SYGVKD. The CDR3 sequence is CAISQREYEQYF. CDR3 DNA sequence: TGTGCCATCAGCCAGCGGGAATACGAGCAGTACTTC.